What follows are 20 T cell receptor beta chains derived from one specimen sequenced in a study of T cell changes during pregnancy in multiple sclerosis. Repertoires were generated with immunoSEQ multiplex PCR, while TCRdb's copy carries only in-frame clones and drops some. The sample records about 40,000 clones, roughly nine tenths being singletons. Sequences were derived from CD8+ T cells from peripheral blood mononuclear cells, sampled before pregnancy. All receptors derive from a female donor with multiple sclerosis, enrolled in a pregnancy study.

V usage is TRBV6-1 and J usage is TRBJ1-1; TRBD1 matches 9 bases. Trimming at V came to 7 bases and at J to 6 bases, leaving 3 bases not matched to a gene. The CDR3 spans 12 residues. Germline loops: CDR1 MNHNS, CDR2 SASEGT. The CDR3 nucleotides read TGTGCCAGCAATACAGGGGGCTCTGAAGCTTTCTTT. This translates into CASNTGGSEAFF.

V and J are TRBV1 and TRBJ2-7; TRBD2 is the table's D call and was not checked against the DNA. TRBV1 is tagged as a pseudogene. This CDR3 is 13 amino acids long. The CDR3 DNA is TGCACCAGCAGCCAAGGTAGAAGCGGGAGGTGGGTCTTC. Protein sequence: CTSSQGRSGRWVF.

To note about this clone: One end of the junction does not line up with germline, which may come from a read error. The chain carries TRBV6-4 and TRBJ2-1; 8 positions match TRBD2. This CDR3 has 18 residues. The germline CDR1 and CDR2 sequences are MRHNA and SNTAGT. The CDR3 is CASSNSGLGGDLYNEQFF. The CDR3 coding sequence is TGTGCCAGCAGTAACTCGGGACTAGGGGGTGACCTGTACAATGAGCAGTTCTTC.

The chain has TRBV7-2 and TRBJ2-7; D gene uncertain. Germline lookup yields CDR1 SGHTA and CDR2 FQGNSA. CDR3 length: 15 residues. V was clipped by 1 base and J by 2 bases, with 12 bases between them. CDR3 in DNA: TGTGCCAGCAGCTTAGTCCTCCAGGATCCCTACGAGCAGTACTTC. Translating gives CASSLVLQDPYEQYF.

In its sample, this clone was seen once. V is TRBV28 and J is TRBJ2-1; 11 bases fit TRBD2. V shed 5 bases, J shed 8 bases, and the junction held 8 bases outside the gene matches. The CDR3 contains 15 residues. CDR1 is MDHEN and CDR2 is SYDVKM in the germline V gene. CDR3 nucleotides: TGTGCCAGCAGTCCCATAGCGGGAGGGCGATATGAGCAGTTCTTC. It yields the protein CASSPIAGGRYEQFF.

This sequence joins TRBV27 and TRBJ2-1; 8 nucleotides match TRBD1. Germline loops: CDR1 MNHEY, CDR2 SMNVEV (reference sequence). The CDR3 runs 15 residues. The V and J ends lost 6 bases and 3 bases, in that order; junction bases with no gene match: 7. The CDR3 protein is CASSLQGVFYNEQFF. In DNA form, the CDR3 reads TGTGCCAGCAGCCTACAGGGGGTCTTCTACAATGAGCAGTTCTTC.

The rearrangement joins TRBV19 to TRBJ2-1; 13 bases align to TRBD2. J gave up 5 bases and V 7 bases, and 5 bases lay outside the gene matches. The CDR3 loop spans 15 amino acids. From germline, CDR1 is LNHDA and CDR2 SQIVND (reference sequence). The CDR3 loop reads CASKFGTSGNNEQFF. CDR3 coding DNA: TGTGCCAGTAAATTCGGGACTAGCGGGAACAATGAGCAGTTCTTC. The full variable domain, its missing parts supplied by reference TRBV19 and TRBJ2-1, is DGGITQSPKYLFRKEGQNVTLSCEQNLNHDAMYWYRQDPGQGLRLIYYSQIVNDFQKGDIAEGYSVSREKKESFPLTVTSAQKNPTAFYLCASKFGTSGNNEQFFGPGTRLTVL.

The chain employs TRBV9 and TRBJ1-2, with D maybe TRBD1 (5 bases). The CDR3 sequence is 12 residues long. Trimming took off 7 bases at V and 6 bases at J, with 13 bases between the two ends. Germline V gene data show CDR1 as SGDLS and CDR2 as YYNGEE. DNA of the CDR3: TGTGCCAGCGGGGCAGGGAGGAATGGCTACACCTTC. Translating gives CASGAGRNGYTF.

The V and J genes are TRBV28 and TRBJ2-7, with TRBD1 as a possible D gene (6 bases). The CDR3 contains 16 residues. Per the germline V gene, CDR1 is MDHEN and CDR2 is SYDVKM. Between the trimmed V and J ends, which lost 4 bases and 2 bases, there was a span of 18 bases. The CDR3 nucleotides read TGTGCCAGCAGTTCCCACTCGACAGGTCTAACCTACGAGCAGTACTTC. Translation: CASSSHSTGLTYEQYF.

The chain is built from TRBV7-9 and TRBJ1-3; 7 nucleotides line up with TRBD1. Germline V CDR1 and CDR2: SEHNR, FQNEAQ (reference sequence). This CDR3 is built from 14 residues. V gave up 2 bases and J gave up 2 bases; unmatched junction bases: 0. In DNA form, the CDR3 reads TGTGCCAGCAGCTTAACAGGGGCTGGAAACACCATATATTTT. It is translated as CASSLTGAGNTIYF.

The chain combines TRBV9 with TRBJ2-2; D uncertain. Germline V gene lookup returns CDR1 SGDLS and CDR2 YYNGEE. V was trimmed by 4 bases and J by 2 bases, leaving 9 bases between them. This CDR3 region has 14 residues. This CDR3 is CASSPPYNTGELFF. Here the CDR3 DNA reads TGTGCCAGCAGCCCCCCCTACAACACCGGGGAGCTGTTTTTT.

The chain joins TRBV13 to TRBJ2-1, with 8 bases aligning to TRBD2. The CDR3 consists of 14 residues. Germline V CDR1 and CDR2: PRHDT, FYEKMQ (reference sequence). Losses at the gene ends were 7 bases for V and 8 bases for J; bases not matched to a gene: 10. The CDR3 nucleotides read TGTGCCAGCACCAAATCGACTAGCGAGGATGAGCAGTTCTTC. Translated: CASTKSTSEDEQFF.

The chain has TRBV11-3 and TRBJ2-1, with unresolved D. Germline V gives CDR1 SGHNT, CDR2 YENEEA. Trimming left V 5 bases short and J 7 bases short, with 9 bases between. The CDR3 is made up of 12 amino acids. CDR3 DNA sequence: TGTGCCAGCAGCCTCGGTAGAAATGAGCAGTTCTTC. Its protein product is CASSLGRNEQFF. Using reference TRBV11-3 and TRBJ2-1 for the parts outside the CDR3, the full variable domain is EAGVVQSPRYKIIEKKQPVAFWCNPISGHNTLYWYLQNLGQGPELLIRYENEEAVDDSQLPKDRFSAERLKGVDSTLKIQPAELGDSAVYLCASSLGRNEQFFGPGTRLTVL.

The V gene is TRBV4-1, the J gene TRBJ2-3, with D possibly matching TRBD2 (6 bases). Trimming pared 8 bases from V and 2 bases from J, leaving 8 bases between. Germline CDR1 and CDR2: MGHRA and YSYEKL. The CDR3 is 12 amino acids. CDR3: CASGDFTDTQYF. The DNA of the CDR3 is TGCGCCAGCGGGGACTTCACAGATACGCAGTATTTT.

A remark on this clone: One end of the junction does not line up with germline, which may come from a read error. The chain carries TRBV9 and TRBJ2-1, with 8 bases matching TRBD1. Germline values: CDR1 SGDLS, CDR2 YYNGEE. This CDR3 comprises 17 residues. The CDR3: CASSVDATGDTGTGVIF. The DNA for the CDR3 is TGTGCCAGCAGCGTAGATGCGACAGGGGACACCGGGACTGGCGTGATCTTC.

Here the CDR3 reads CASSRGGGNTEAFF. Here the CDR3 DNA reads TGTGCCAGCAGTAGAGGGGGGGGCAACACTGAAGCTTTCTTT. This chain uses TRBV7-6 with TRBJ1-1; TRBD1 is a possible D gene (6 bases). The CDR3 sequence is 14 residues long. The germline CDR1 and CDR2 sequences are SGHVS and FNYEAQ. Trimming took 6 bases from V and 2 from J, leaving 13 bases between them.

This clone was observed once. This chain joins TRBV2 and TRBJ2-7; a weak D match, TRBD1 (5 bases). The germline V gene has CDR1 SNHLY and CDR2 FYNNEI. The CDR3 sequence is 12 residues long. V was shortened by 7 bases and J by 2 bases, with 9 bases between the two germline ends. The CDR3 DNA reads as TGTGCCAGCAAAGACAGACCCTACGAGCAGTACTTC. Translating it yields CASKDRPYEQYF. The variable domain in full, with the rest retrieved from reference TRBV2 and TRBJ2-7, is EPEVTQTPSHQVTQMGQEVILRCVPISNHLYFYWYRQILGQKVEFLVSFYNNEISEKSEIFDDQFSVERPDGSNFTLKIRSTKLEDSAMYFCASKDRPYEQYFGPGTRLTVT.

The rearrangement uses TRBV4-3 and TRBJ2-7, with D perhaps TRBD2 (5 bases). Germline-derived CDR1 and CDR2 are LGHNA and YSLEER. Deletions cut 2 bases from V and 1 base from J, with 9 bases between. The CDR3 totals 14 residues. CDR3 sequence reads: CASSQKLGSYEQYF. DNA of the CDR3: TGCGCCAGCAGCCAAAAACTAGGGTCCTACGAGCAGTACTTC.

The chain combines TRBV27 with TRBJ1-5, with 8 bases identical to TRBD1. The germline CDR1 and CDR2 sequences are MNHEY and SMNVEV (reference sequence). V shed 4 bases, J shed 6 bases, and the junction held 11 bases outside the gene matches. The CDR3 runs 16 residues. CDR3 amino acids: CASSSLTGGSGQPQHF. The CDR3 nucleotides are TGTGCCAGCAGTTCTCTAACAGGGGGATCAGGTCAGCCCCAGCATTTT.

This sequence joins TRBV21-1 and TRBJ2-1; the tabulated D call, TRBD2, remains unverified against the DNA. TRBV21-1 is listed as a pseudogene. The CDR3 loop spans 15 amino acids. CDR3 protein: CASSKRTNGNNEQFF. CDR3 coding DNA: TGTGCCAGCAGCAAGCGGACTAACGGAAACAATGAGCAGTTCTTC.